This TCR beta chain was captured by sequencing in a study of Ad26.COV2.S vaccination and SARS-CoV-2 variants. Treatment: over 15 received Ad26.COV2.S at low or high dose, single or two shots; about 5 received placebo; per-sample allocation not given. Collection of the samples took place on day 63 after the first injection of vaccine or placebo. V lost 5 bases to trimming and J lost 2 bases, with 4 bases between them. CDR1 is SGHAT and CDR2 is FQNNGV in the germline V gene. The CDR3 contains 11 residues. Sequencing used immunoSEQ multiplex PCR; TCRdb keeps in-frame clones, though not all of them. The table lists about 370,000 clones, approximately 91% of them singletons.

V and J are TRBV11-2 and TRBJ2-7, with D uncertain. The source of this sequence is a person aged 18-65 years who received the Ad26.COV2.S COVID-19 vaccine or a placebo. Source: peripheral blood, taken in a trial of Ad26.COV2.S vaccine versus placebo. In DNA, the CDR3 is TGTGCCAGCAGCCCGGCCTACGAGCAGTACTTC. Translated: CASSPAYEQYF.